The rows below give T cell receptor beta chains drawn from one sample of a study of cytomegalovirus exposure and HLA in healthy donors. Generated by immunoSEQ multiplex PCR, the TCRdb table keeps only in-frame clones and is missing some. The sample lists 110,000 or so clones, about 80% occurring once. Specimen: PBMCs. Source of these receptors: a woman aged 45-59 years in good health and CMV-seropositive. The CDR3 runs from the conserved cysteine through the conserved F or W. D genes are given only for firm matches. Clone size is not always given. Where it is, it says once, few, many or a class for expanded clones.

v_gene	d_gene	j_gene	abundance	len	CDR3aa	CDR3nt
TRBV2	-	TRBJ2-5	-	13	CASKGGGLETQYF	TGTGCCAGCAAAGGGGGGGGTTTGGAGACCCAGTACTTC
TRBV7-2	-	TRBJ2-3	-	15	CASTPFGEGTDTQYF	TGTGCCAGCACCCCTTTTGGTGAGGGCACAGATACGCAGTATTTT
TRBV11-2	TRBD2	TRBJ2-7	-	14	CASSSTSGNYEQYF	TGTGCCAGCAGCTCGACTAGCGGGAACTACGAGCAGTACTTC
TRBV2	-	TRBJ1-1	-	12	CASSAFYTEAFF	TGTGCCAGCAGTGCTTTTTACACTGAAGCTTTCTTT
TRBV7-9	-	TRBJ2-3	once	12	CASSAEVDTQYF	TGTGCCAGCAGTGCAGAGGTAGATACGCAGTATTTT
TRBV4-1	TRBD2	TRBJ2-3	-	18	CASSQEGKTSGGLDTQYF	TGCGCCAGCAGCCAAGAGGGCAAGACTAGCGGGGGGCTAGATACGCAGTATTTT
TRBV14	-	TRBJ2-3	-	16	CASSRDSGRGTDTQYF	TGTGCCAGCAGCCGGGACTCTGGGAGGGGGACAGATACGCAGTATTTT
TRBV13	-	TRBJ2-7	-	14	CASSLGEAVYEQYF	TGTGCCAGCAGCTTAGGCGAGGCGGTATACGAGCAGTACTTC
TRBV6-5	TRBD1	TRBJ1-1	-	15	CASGDREGYYTEAFF	TGTGCCAGCGGGGACAGGGAAGGCTATTACACTGAAGCTTTCTTT
TRBV2	-	TRBJ1-1	-	13	CARSRDMDTEAFF	TGTGCCAGGTCCCGGGACATGGACACTGAAGCTTTCTTT
TRBV9	-	TRBJ1-2	-	15	CASSPGPEPSYGYTF	TGTGCCAGCAGCCCAGGGCCCGAGCCCTCCTATGGCTACACCTTC
TRBV6-1	-	TRBJ2-7	-	15	CASSEQGSRSYEQYF	TGTGCCAGCAGTGAACAGGGGAGCCGATCCTACGAGCAGTACTTC
TRBV4-2	-	TRBJ2-3	once	13	CASGTWGLDTQYF	TGTGCCAGCGGGACTTGGGGGTTAGATACGCAGTATTTT
TRBV6-5	-	TRBJ1-2	-	14	CASSEGPTGNGYTF	TGTGCCAGCAGTGAAGGACCTACAGGGAACGGCTACACCTTC
TRBV19	TRBD1	TRBJ2-7	-	16	CASSITWTGADYEQYF	TGTGCCAGTAGTATAACTTGGACAGGGGCGGACTACGAGCAGTACTTC
TRBV7-2	-	TRBJ2-3	-	16	CASSFTLTSSTDAQYF	TGTGCCAGCAGCTTCACCTTGACATCTAGCACAGATGCGCAGTATTTT
TRBV7-9	TRBD2	TRBJ2-5	-	16	CASSSSSGAYQETQYF	TGTGCCAGCAGCTCCTCTAGCGGAGCGTACCAAGAGACCCAGTACTTC
TRBV9	TRBD2	TRBJ2-2	-	15	CASSVGTSYTGELFF	TGTGCCAGCAGCGTAGGGACTAGCTACACCGGGGAGCTGTTTTTT
TRBV11-3	TRBD2	TRBJ2-5	-	16	CASSLRTSGGVETQYF	TGTGCCAGCAGCTTACGGACTAGCGGGGGGGTGGAGACCCAGTACTTC
TRBV7-2	-	TRBJ2-7	-	13	CASSFGSSSEQYF	TGTGCCAGCAGCTTCGGTTCGTCATCCGAGCAGTACTTC
TRBV5-1	-	TRBJ2-6	few	16	CASTRDWSTGANGLTF	TGCGCCAGCACCCGCGACTGGTCGACTGGGGCCAACGGCCTGACTTTC
TRBV14	TRBD2	TRBJ2-1	-	15	CASSQESGSGDEQFF	TGTGCCAGCAGCCAAGAAAGCGGGAGCGGAGATGAGCAGTTCTTC
TRBV5-4	TRBD2	TRBJ2-3	-	16	CASSRTSGRLTDTQYF	TGTGCCAGCAGCCGTACTAGCGGGAGACTCACAGATACGCAGTATTTT
TRBV4-1	TRBD2	TRBJ2-7	few	17	CASSLSLLAGAGYEQYF	TGCGCCAGCAGCCTCTCCCTACTAGCGGGAGCCGGATACGAGCAGTACTTC
TRBV9	-	TRBJ2-3	-	13	CASSVSGTDTQYF	TGTGCCAGCAGCGTCTCGGGCACAGATACGCAGTATTTT
TRBV18	TRBD2	TRBJ2-7	-	12	CASSPRSGGQYF	TGTGCCAGCTCACCACGGAGCGGGGGGCAGTACTTC
TRBV19	-	TRBJ2-7	-	13	CASSMTGPYEQYF	TGTGCCAGTAGTATGACAGGCCCCTACGAGCAGTACTTC
TRBV19	TRBD2	TRBJ2-5	-	16	CASNGGLAGQGETQYF	TGTGCCAGCAATGGGGGACTAGCGGGACAGGGAGAGACCCAGTACTTC
TRBV7-2	-	TRBJ2-2	-	14	CASSLGQNTGELFF	TGTGCCAGCAGCTTAGGACAGAACACCGGGGAGCTGTTTTTT
TRBV2	TRBD2	TRBJ2-1	-	15	CASSGLAGEGNEQFF	TGTGCCAGCAGCGGACTAGCGGGAGAGGGGAATGAGCAGTTCTTC
TRBV2	TRBD2	TRBJ2-2	-	16	CASGDSAGENTGELFF	TGTGCCAGCGGAGATTCGGCGGGAGAGAACACCGGGGAGCTGTTTTTT
TRBV5-1	TRBD2	TRBJ2-7	-	15	CASSPSLAGIYEQYF	TGCGCCAGCAGCCCCTCACTAGCGGGGATCTACGAGCAGTACTTC
TRBV29-1	-	TRBJ1-2	-	13	CSVASGGLEGYTF	TGCAGCGTTGCAAGCGGGGGGCTAGAAGGCTACACCTTC
TRBV21-1	-	TRBJ2-1	-	11	CASRTGDKQFF	TGTGCCAGCAGAACCGGGGATAAGCAGTTCTTC
TRBV7-6	-	TRBJ2-3	-	18	CASSLAAPGAVRTDTQYF	TGTGCCAGCAGCTTAGCGGCCCCAGGGGCCGTCCGCACAGATACGCAGTATTTT
TRBV28	-	TRBJ2-7	-	14	CASSMYSRAREQYF	TGTGCCAGCAGTATGTATTCGAGGGCGCGCGAGCAGTACTTC
TRBV7-8	TRBD1	TRBJ1-5	-	18	CASSERDRGQRKDQPQHF	TGTGCCAGCAGTGAACGGGACAGGGGGCAGCGGAAAGATCAGCCCCAGCATTTT
TRBV9	-	TRBJ1-5	-	12	CASSAPGGPQHF	TGTGCCAGCAGCGCCCCGGGGGGGCCCCAGCATTTT
TRBV4-1	TRBD1	TRBJ2-5	-	15	CASSLRGQGGETQYF	TGCGCCAGCAGCCTACGAGGACAGGGTGGCGAGACCCAGTACTTC
TRBV5-6	-	TRBJ1-3	-	16	CASSLGPGDPGNTIYF	TGTGCCAGCAGCTTGGGCCCAGGGGACCCCGGAAACACCATATATTTT
TRBV6-6	TRBD1	TRBJ2-5	-	16	CASSWGQGVVRETQYF	TGTGCCAGCAGTTGGGGACAGGGAGTAGTTAGGGAGACCCAGTACTTC